The sequence of this T cell receptor (beta chain) was determined in a study of shared clonotypes between healthy human individuals (dated by TCRdb to 2018 to 2020). Study-level background: A couple of women and a few men aged 18 to 49 years were included in the cohort. Per donor, three plates each were used for CD4 naive and CD4 memory, two for CD8 naive, and one for CD8 memory. To estimate repertoire size and how much clonotypes are shared between individuals, the study performed deep sequencing of blood TCR repertoires from roughly five healthy adults. To increase sequencing depth and limit assay-specific biases, different laboratories used diverse techniques to prepare libraries and sequence TCR repertoires. Between about 0.85 and 10 billion PBMCs per donor were obtained by leukapheresis.

Using the deep immunoSEQ assay, multiplex PCR amplified TCR CDR3 regions from genomic DNA. Extracted genomic DNA from each cell subset was distributed evenly across all wells of several immunoSEQ 96-well plates, and each plate was treated as a replicate. For sorted subsets, each replicate PCR was loaded with about 0.2 ug genomic DNA, equivalent to 32,000 or so T cell genomes. Purified libraries were measured with a Qubit 3.0 fluorometer, size-checked on a Bioanalyzer 2100, and measured again with the KAPA Library Quantification kit. Each immunoSEQ 96-well plate was sequenced on its own single-read 150-cycle Illumina NextSeq 550 flow cell. Per the authors' processing: Because only junctional sequences without quality scores were contained in the immunoSEQ output, filtering matching that applied to full-length reads could not be performed. To assign V/J genes and CDR3, sequences were annotated using PyIR, a Python wrapper for IgBLAST v1.9, with IMGT germline references. Reads with weak V/J assignments (E-value above 1e-6), missing CDR3, stop codons, out-of-frame junctions, or ambiguous translated residues were removed. V3J clonotypes were defined as sequences sharing an identical inferred V gene, J gene, and CDR3 amino acid sequence. Percentage overlap between repertoires was computed as shared unique clonotypes divided by the size of the smaller repertoire. RTK rarefaction, the Chao1 estimator, and Recon v2.1 estimates of unobserved clonotypes were used to assess repertoire richness. Generation probabilities for all TCRbeta clonotypes obtained by the gDNA method from four donors were computed using OLGA. Drawn from immuneACCESS, this table holds only the in-frame rearrangements with V and J called that TCRdb kept. Clones are partly lost; checked studies trace under half to an unresolved V gene and leave the rest unexplained. The DNA was the basis for D and trimming; V, J and clone size are from that table. The sample data list 2 million to 2.5 million clones, and about 95% of these were observed just once. 0.85% to 1.3% of the sample is held by the ten biggest clonotypes.

Results the study describes overall, beyond this receptor: Pairwise subsampling indicated that sequencing depth was expected to affect the degree of clonotype sharing among donors. Rarefaction of sorted-subset datasets indicated incomplete sequencing despite the large sequencing depth. Naive subsets generally had larger estimated clonotype richness than memory subsets. Compared with non-shared clonotypes, the clonotypes found in all four sorted-subset donors had higher generation probabilities. Approximately 4.8% of naive CD4, around 3.6% of naive CD8, roughly 2.5% of memory CD4, and 0.4% of memory CD8 clonotypes were shared across several donors. The small number of donors limited the genetic and exposure-history diversity represented. Only blood was sampled, and tissue TCR repertoires likely differ from those in blood.

Cut back by 0 bases and 0 bases, the V and J ends lie 7 bases apart. The CDR3 contains 15 residues, cysteine and phenylalanine counted. The CDR3 DNA has 45 bases and is translated from base 1. The germline V gene gives CDR1 as SGDLS and CDR2 as YYNGEE. Turning to this clone: The clone's antigen remains unknown. No base-level quality is on record; no much larger clone is a single base apart. Other nucleotide sequences from this sample produce the same CDR3.

CD8 naive samples were CD45RO-negative cells positively selected for CCR7, giving a CD45RA+CCR7+ population that excluded TemRA cells. Healthy HIV-negative adults with no recently reported acute infections or vaccinations were included as donors. All donors were Caucasian adults living in Nashville, Tennessee, USA. Blood was obtained by leukapheresis, after which PBMCs were separated by Ficoll-Histopaque density gradient centrifugation and cryopreserved in liquid nitrogen vapor phase. Analytical flow cytometry was used to check the purity and quantity of each magnetically sorted T cell population. Genomic DNA was isolated from each sorted fraction and quantified by UV absorbance on a Nanodrop 2000c.

Recombination joined TRBV9 with TRBJ1-3; no confident D gene assignment can be made. Sequenced sample: naive CD8+ T cells sorted from blood. The cell subset or site label on this specimen signifies: CD45RA+CCR7+. The source of this sequence is a young man in good health. The CDR3 is CASSVEGTSGNTIYF. The nucleotides are TGTGCCAGCAGCGTAGAGGGCACCTCTGGAAACACCATATATTTT.